This TCR beta chain stems from a study of shared clonotypes between healthy human individuals. A word on this clone: Its antigen is not known.

Findings of the study overall: Non-shared clonotypes had lower generation probabilities than clonotypes shared by all four sorted-subset donors. Rarefaction exposed incomplete sorted-subset sequencing despite large depth.

This table comes from immunoSEQ multiplex PCR, and its TCRdb copy is limited to in-frame clones, with some not included. In the table there are around 510,000 clones, 95% to 96% of which are singletons. CDR3 length equals 13 residues. V lost 7 bases and J 2 bases, leaving 10 bases between the germline ends. Per germline, CDR1 ENHRY and CDR2 SYGVKD. The chain couples TRBV10-3 to TRBJ2-3; possibly TRBD1 for D (6 bases). The sequence derives from a woman aged 30 to 39 in good health. Source material: naive CD4+ T cells sorted from blood. The sample's subset: CD45RA+ positively selected. CDR3 in DNA: TGTGCCATCAAGGGACAAGACACAGATACGCAGTATTTT. Translation gives CAIKGQDTDTQYF.